The entry below gives a single T cell receptor (beta chain) sequence along with its context. Its antigen remains unknown. TCRdb keeps only in-frame clones here, not all; method: immunoSEQ multiplex PCR. The sample carries about 72,000 clones, roughly nine tenths recorded once. The data originate from a study of OX40 agonist ivuxolimab in advanced cancers. About the study: Ivuxolimab was administered intravenously to patients at 0.01 to 10 mg/kg every 2 weeks. Findings and caveats of the study: Among expanded peripheral T cells, antigen specificity went undetermined. The 0.1-3.0 mg/kg partial responders had among the lowest clonal expansion.

CDR3 length equals 14 residues. Deletions cut 10 bases from V and 5 bases from J, with 20 bases between. Germline V gives CDR1 MDHEN, CDR2 SYDVKM. The chain is built from TRBV28 and TRBJ1-2; D may be TRBD1 (5 bases). Specimen: CD4+ or CD8+ T cells sorted from blood, collected in a trial of the OX40 agonist ivuxolimab. This clonotype originated in an adult with an advanced solid tumor such as melanoma, head and neck, liver or kidney cancer. The CDR3 loop is CATTPPGQLYGYTF. CDR3 bases: TGTGCCACCACTCCACCGGGGCAGTTGTATGGCTACACCTTC.